These 13 T cell receptor beta chains share one sample of origin, sequenced in a study of T cell responses to AZD1222 COVID-19 vaccine. Here immunoSEQ multiplex PCR was the method, and the copy in TCRdb shows in-frame clones only, minus some. The table lists about 150,000 clones, more than 90% of them singletons. The starting material was peripheral blood, obtained on day 0 of AZD1222 vaccination. These receptors were collected from an adult in good health.

The J gene is TRBJ1-6, the V gene TRBV7-8; D perhaps matches TRBD1 (6 bases). Trimming removed 5 bases at V and 0 bases at J, with 17 bases between. Germline-derived CDR1 and CDR2 are SGHVS and FQNEAQ. The CDR3 has 18 amino acids. CDR3 sequence (DNA): TGTGCCAGCAGCCCCACAGGGATCAGGAGCTCCTATAATTCACCCCTCCACTTT. Its translation: CASSPTGIRSSYNSPLHF.

This clone has just one count. The chain employs TRBV12-3 or TRBV12-4 and TRBJ1-1; the D gene is possibly TRBD1 (5 bases). The CDR3 extends over 12 amino acids. Between the trimmed V and J ends, which lost 7 bases and 7 bases, there was a span of 13 bases. The DNA of the CDR3 is TGTGCCAGCATTCCTTACGGGGGTGAAGCTTTCTTT. It yields the protein CASIPYGGEAFF.

The rearrangement links TRBV3-1 (or the pseudogene TRBV3-2) to TRBJ2-1, with a possible D match to TRBD1 (5 bases). With 1 base removed from V and 1 base from J, the gap between germline ends came to 8 bases. From germline, CDR1 is LGHDT and CDR2 YNNKEL (reference sequence). This CDR3 has 15 amino acids. For the CDR3, the DNA is TGTGCCAGCAGCCAAGGGGCAGGGTCCTACAATGAGCAGTTCTTC. Its protein product is CASSQGAGSYNEQFF.

This chain uses TRBV19 with TRBJ2-7; tentative D call: TRBD1 (6 bases). Per germline, CDR1 LNHDA and CDR2 SQIVND (reference sequence). Trimming cost V 6 bases and J 3 bases, with 18 bases left between them. CDR3 length equals 15 residues. The CDR3 DNA follows: TGTGCCAGTAGCACCAGGGGTAACGTAGACTACGAGCAGTACTTC. It encodes CASSTRGNVDYEQYF.

With regard to this clone: A junction boundary mismatches the germline segment, possibly from a read error. CDR3 nucleotides: TGTGCTAGCAGCTTAGGGGGAACGACTAGCCGAAGAGGGGAGACCCAGTACTTC. The encoded protein is CASSLGGTTSRRGETQYF. The chain uses TRBV7-7 and TRBJ2-5; TRBD2 is a possible D gene (7 bases). The CDR3 consists of 18 residues. Germline lookup yields CDR1 SSHAT and CDR2 FNYEAQ (reference sequence).

The V and J genes are TRBV27 and TRBJ2-4, with 8 bases identical to TRBD1. The ends lost 6 bases at V and 13 bases at J; junction bases unmatched: 11. The CDR3 is made up of 13 amino acids. Per germline, CDR1 MNHEY and CDR2 SMNVEV (reference sequence). The CDR3 here is CASSQDRGRNQYF. CDR3 nucleotide sequence: TGTGCCAGCAGCCAAGACAGGGGACGAAACCAGTACTTC.

The chain combines TRBV18 with TRBJ1-2, with D perhaps matching TRBD1 (5 bases). CDR3 length: 14 residues. Trimming shortened V by 6 bases and J by 5 bases, and 16 bases separated the two germline ends. Germline V gives CDR1 KGHSH, CDR2 LQKENI. DNA for the CDR3: TGTGCCAGCTCCCAAATGACAGACCTATATGGCTACACCTTC. This gives the protein CASSQMTDLYGYTF.

This chain joins TRBV11-2 and TRBJ2-1; D unclear. Germline values: CDR1 SGHAT, CDR2 FQNNGV. V lost 1 base, J lost 14 bases, and 9 bases lay in between. CDR3 size: 11 residues. The CDR3 loop reads CASSLGPLEFF. Written as DNA, the CDR3 is TGTGCCAGCAGCTTAGGACCCCTGGAGTTCTTC.

In its sample, this clone was seen once. The chain joins TRBV11-2 to TRBJ1-2; D is uncertain. This CDR3 is 16 amino acids long. CDR1 SGHAT and CDR2 FQNNGV come from the germline V gene. The V and J ends lost 5 bases and 8 bases respectively, with 24 bases between them. CDR3 DNA: TGTGCCAGCAGCCTCCGACCGGACTCCCTGGATAAGGGCTACACCTTC. This sequence encodes CASSLRPDSLDKGYTF.

The chain recombines TRBV10-2 with TRBJ1-2, with D possibly TRBD1 on 5 matching bases. V lost 0 bases and J 4 bases, leaving 6 bases between the germline ends. The CDR3 spans 13 residues. Germline CDR1 reads WSHSY; CDR2 reads SAAADI. The CDR3 nucleotides read TGCGCCAGCAGTGAGTCGGGGGGCTATGGCTACACCTTC. Its translation is CASSESGGYGYTF.

The chain has TRBV11-2 and TRBJ2-5; D unresolved. Trimming took off 7 bases at V and 1 base at J, with 13 bases between the two ends. Germline CDR1 SGHAT, CDR2 FQNNGV. There are 14 residues in the CDR3. CDR3 coding DNA: TGTGCCAGCACTTTGTTTACAACCCAAGAGACCCAGTACTTC. This codes for CASTLFTTQETQYF.

Worth noting for this clone: Other DNA sequences in the same sample also yield this CDR3. The gene calls are TRBV12-3 or TRBV12-4 and TRBJ1-2; 7 positions agree with TRBD1. Trimming removed 4 bases from V and 4 bases from J; junction bases left unmatched: 0. The CDR3 loop spans 12 amino acids. The CDR3 is CASSSGGYGYTF. The CDR3 nucleotides read TGTGCCAGCAGTTCAGGGGGCTATGGCTACACCTTC.

This chain joins TRBV19 and TRBJ2-3; no clear D gene. V lost 3 bases to trimming and J lost 0 bases, with 7 bases between them. The CDR3 runs to 14 residues. Germline lookup yields CDR1 LNHDA and CDR2 SQIVND (reference sequence). The CDR3 region is CASSIVSSTDTQYF. The CDR3 DNA follows: TGTGCCAGTAGTATTGTATCTAGCACAGATACGCAGTATTTT.